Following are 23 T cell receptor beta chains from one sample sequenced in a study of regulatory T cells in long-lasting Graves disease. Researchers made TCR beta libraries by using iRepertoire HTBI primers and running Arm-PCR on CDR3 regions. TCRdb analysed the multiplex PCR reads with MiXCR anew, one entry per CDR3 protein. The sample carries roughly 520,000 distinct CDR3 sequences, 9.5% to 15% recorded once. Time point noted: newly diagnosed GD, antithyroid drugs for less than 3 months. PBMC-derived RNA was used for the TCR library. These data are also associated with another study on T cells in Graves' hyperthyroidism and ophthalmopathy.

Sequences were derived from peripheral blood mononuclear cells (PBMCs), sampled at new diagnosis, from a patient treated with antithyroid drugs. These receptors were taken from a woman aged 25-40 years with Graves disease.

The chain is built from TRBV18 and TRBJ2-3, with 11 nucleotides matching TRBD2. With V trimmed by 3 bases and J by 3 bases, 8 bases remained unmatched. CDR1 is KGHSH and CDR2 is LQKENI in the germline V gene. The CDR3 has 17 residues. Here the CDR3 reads CASSPTLLAGVTDTQYF. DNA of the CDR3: TGTGCCAGCTCACCCACCCTACTAGCGGGAGTGACAGATACGCAGTATTTT.

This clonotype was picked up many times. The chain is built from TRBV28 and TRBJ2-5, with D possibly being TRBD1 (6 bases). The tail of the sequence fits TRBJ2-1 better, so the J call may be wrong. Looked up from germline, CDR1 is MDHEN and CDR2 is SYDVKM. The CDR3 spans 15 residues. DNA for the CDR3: TGTGCCAGCAGTTTATTAGGACAGCTATACAATGAGCAGTTCTTC. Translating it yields CASSLLGQLYNEQFF.

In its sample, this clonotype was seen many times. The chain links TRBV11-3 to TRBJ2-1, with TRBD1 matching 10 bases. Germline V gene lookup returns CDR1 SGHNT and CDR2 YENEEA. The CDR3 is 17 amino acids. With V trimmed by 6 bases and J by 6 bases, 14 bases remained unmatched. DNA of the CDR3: TGTGCCAGCAGTTCAAGGACAGGGGGTCCCTCGATCAATGAGCAGTTCTTC. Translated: CASSSRTGGPSINEQFF.

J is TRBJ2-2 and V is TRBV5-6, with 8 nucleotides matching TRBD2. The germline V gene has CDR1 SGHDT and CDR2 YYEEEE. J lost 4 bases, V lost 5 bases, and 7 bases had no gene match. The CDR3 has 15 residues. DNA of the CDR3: TGTGCCAGCAGAGGGCCGGGACTAGTCACCGGGGAGCTGTTTTTT. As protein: CASRGPGLVTGELFF.

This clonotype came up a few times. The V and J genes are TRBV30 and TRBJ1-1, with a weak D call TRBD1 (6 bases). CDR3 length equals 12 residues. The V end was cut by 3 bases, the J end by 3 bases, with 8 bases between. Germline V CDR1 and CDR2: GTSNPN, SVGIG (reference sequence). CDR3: CAWRQGYTEAFF. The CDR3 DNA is TGTGCCTGGAGGCAGGGGTACACTGAAGCTTTCTTT.

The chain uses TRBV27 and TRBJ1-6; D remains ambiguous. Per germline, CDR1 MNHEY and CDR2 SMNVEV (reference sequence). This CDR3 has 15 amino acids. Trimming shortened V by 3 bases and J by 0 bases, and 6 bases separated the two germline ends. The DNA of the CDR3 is TGTGCCAGCAGTTTTTGGAGCTCCTATAATTCACCCCTCCACTTT. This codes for CASSFWSSYNSPLHF.

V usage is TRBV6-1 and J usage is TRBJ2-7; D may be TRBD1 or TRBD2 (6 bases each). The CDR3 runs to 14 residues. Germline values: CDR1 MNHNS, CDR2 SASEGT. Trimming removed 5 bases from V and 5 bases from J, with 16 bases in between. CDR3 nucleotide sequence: TGTGCCAGCAGTATGCTCAGGGGACTCAACGAGCAGTACTTC. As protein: CASSMLRGLNEQYF.

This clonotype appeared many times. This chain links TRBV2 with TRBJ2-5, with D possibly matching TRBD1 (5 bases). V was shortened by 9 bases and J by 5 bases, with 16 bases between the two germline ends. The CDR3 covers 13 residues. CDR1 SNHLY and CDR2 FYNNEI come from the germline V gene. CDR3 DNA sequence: TGTGCCAGGAGGCACTGGGGCAAGGAGACCCAGTACTTC. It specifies CARRHWGKETQYF.

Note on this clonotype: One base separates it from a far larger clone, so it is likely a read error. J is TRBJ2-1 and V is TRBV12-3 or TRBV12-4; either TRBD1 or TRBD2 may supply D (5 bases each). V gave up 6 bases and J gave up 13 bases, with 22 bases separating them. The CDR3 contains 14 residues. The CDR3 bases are TGTGCCAGCAGCTTTCGGGAACTGGGGGAGACCCAGTTCTTC. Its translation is CASSFRELGETQFF.

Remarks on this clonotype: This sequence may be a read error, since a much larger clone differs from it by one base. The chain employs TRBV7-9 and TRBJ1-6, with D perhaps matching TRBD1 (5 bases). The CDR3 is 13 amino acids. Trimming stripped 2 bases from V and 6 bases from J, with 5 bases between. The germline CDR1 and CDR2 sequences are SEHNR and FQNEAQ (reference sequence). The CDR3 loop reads CASSLQGNSPLHF. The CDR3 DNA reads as TGTGCCAGCAGCTTACAGGGTAATTCACCCCTCCACTTT.

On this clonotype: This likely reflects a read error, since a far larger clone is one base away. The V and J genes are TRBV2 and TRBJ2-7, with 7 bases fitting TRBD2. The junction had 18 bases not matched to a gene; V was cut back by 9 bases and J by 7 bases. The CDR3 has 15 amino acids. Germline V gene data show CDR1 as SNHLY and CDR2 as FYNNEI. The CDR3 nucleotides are TGTGCCAGTGGGGGAGCGGGGAGCTCCTACAATGAGCAGTACTTC. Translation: CASGGAGSSYNEQYF.

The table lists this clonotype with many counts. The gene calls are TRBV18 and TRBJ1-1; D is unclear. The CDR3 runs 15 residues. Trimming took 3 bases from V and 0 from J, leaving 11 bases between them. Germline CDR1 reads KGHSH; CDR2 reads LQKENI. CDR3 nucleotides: TGTGCCAGCTCACCTACCCAGTCCATGAACACTGAAGCTTTCTTT. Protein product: CASSPTQSMNTEAFF.

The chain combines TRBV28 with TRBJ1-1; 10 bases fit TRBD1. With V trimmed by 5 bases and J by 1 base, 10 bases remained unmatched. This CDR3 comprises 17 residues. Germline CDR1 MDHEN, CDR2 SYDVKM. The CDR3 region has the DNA TGTGCCAGCAGTCTACAGACAGGGGGCTTGGAGAACACTGAAGCTTTCTTT. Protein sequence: CASSLQTGGLENTEAFF. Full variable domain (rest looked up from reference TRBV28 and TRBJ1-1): DVKVTQSSRYLVKRTGEKVFLECVQDMDHENMFWYRQDPGLGLRLIYFSYDVKMKEKGDIPEGYSVSREKKERFSLILESASTNQTSMYLCASSLQTGGLENTEAFFGQGTRLTVV.

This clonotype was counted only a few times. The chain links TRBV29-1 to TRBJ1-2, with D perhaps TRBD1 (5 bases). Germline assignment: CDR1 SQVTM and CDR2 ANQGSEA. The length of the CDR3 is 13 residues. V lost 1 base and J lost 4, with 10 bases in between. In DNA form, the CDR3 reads TGCAGCGTTGAAGGGGCAGGGCTCTATGGCTACACCTTC. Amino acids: CSVEGAGLYGYTF.

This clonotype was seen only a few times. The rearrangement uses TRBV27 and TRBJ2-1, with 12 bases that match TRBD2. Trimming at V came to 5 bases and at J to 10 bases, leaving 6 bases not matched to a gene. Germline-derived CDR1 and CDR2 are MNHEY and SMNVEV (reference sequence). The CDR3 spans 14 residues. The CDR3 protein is CASSIRTSGTEQFF. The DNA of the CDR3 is TGTGCCAGCAGTATCCGGACTAGCGGGACCGAGCAGTTCTTC.

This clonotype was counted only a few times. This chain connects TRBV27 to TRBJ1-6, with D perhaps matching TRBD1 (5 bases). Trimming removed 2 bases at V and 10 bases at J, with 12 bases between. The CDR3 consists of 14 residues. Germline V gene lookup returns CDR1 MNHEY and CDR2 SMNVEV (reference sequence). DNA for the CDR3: TGTGCCAGCAGTTTACGGGGGGTAGGGTCACCCCTCCACTTT. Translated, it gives CASSLRGVGSPLHF.

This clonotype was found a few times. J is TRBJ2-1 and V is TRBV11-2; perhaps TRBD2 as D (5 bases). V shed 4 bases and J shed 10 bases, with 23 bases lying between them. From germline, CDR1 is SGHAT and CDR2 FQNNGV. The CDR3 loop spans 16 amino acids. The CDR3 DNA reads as TGTGCCAGCAGCTCCCCTAATACTAGGAACCGCCCCGAGCAGTTCTTC. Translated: CASSSPNTRNRPEQFF.

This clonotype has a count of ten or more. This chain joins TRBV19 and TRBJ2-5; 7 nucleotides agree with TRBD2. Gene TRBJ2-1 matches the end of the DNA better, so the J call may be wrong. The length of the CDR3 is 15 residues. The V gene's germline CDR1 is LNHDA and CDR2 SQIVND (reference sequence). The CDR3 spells CASSILPSGDNEQFF. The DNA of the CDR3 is TGTGCCAGTAGTATCCTCCCTAGCGGTGACAATGAGCAGTTCTTC.

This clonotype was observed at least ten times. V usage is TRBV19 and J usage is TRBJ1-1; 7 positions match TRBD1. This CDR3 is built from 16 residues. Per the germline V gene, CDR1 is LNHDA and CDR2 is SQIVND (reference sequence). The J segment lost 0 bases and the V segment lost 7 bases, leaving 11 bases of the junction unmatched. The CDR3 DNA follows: TGTGCCAGTAAGAGACAGGGCCCGCCGATGAACACTGAAGCTTTCTTT. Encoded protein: CASKRQGPPMNTEAFF.

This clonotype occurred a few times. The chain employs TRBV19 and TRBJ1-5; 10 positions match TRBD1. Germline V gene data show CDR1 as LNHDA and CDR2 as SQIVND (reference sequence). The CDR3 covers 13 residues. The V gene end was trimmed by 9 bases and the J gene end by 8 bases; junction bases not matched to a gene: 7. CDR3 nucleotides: TGTGCCAGGGCTCGGGACAGGGGAGAGCCCCAGCATTTT. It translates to CARARDRGEPQHF.

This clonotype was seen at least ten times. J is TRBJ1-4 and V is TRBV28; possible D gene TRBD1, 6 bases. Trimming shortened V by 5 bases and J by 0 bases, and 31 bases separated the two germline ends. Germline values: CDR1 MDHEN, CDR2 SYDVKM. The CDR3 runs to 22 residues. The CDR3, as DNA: TGTGCCAGCAGTCCCAGGACACGGGGACATCAACCCCGACTAGCAACTAATGAAAAACTGTTTTTT. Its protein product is CASSPRTRGHQPRLATNEKLFF.

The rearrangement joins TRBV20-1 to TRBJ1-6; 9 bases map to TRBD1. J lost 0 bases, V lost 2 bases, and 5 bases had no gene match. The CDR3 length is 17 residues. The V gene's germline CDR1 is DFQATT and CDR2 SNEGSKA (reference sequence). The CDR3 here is CSARTGGGFSYNSPLHF. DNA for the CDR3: TGCAGTGCTAGAACAGGGGGCGGTTTCTCCTATAATTCACCCCTCCACTTT.

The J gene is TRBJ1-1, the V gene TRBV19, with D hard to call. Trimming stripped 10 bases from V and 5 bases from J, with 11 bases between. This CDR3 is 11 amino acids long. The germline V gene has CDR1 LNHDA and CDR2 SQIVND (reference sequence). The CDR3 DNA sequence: TGTGCCACCGAGGGAGGAACTGAAGCTTTCTTT. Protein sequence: CATEGGTEAFF.